This T cell receptor beta chain was found in a study of blood T cell repertoires in COVID-19. Study context: The United States, Italy and Spain supplied acute and convalescent COVID-19 samples.

This CDR3 region has 17 residues. V shed 6 bases, J shed 10 bases, and the junction held 15 bases outside the gene matches. Germline CDR1 KGHSH, CDR2 LQKENI. The authors' processing: Amplification of reference gene primers provided the estimated nucleated cell counts. TCRdb's copy holds only in-frame clones and misses some; the assay was immunoSEQ multiplex PCR. V and J calls plus clone size are reproduced from that table; the DNA served to infer D and trimming. The sample has fewer than 600,000 clones, 89% seen once. The source is a man aged 18 to 35 with COVID-19, enrolled during active disease. The V call is TRBV18, the J call TRBJ1-6; the match to TRBD1 covers 10 bases. The sample comprised peripheral blood. Here the CDR3 DNA reads TGTGCCAGCTCTCTTTTCCCCCGGGACAGGGGCAAATCACCCCTCCACTTT. Amino acids: CASSLFPRDRGKSPLHF.